This T cell receptor (beta chain) came from a study of blood T cell repertoires in COVID-19. Study information: From T cells, B-cell-depleted T cells, or PBMCs came the material, which was cDNA or gDNA.

CDR3 size: 15 residues. Trimming removed 5 bases from V and 5 bases from J; junction bases left unmatched: 7. Germline values: CDR1 MDHEN, CDR2 SYDVKM. Measured with immunoSEQ multiplex PCR; TCRdb has only the in-frame clones, and not every one. The sample carries 360,000 or so clones, approximately 89% recorded once. As to this clone: The same CDR3 is also encoded by other DNA sequences in this sample.

This TCR derives from an older woman with COVID-19, enrolled during active disease. Sequenced material: peripheral blood. The chain has TRBV28 and TRBJ1-1; TRBD1 aligns across 11 bases. DNA of the CDR3: TGTGCCAGCAGTCAAACCGGGACAGGGGGAACTGAAGCTTTCTTT. Translating gives CASSQTGTGGTEAFF.